One sample yielded the 28 T cell receptor beta chains listed below, sequenced in a study of shared clonotypes between healthy human individuals. The method was immunoSEQ multiplex PCR; TCRdb's version includes in-frame clones alone and lacks a portion of them. The repertoire has about 2.4 million clones, approximately 90% of them found once; the top ten carry over 0.12%. The material sequenced was naive CD4+ T cells sorted from blood. The subset is: CD45RA+ positively selected. These receptors were taken from a man aged 18 to 30 in good health.

The chain is built from TRBV6-5 and TRBJ2-1; D may be TRBD2 (6 bases). Germline CDR1 reads MNHEY; CDR2 reads SVGAGI. This CDR3 spans 13 amino acids. V lost 7 bases to trimming and J lost 6 bases, with 13 bases between them. The CDR3 DNA is TGTGCCAGCACTAGGGACTTGGGCAATGAGCAGTTCTTC. Protein: CASTRDLGNEQFF.

The V call is TRBV11-2, the J call TRBJ2-3, with D possibly being TRBD1 (5 bases). Deletions cut 0 bases from V and 3 bases from J, with 13 bases between. From germline, CDR1 is SGHAT and CDR2 FQNNGV. The CDR3 spans 16 residues. The CDR3 loop reads CASSLDDKGMTDTQYF. Here the CDR3 DNA reads TGTGCCAGCAGCTTAGACGATAAGGGGATGACAGATACGCAGTATTTT.

The chain uses TRBV6-5 and TRBJ2-2, with D uncertain. Germline CDR1 is MNHEY and CDR2 is SVGAGI. This CDR3 is built from 16 residues. The ends were cut back, 0 bases at V and 5 bases at J, with 13 bases in the middle. The CDR3 is CASSYSPEALTGELFF. The CDR3 region has the DNA TGTGCCAGCAGTTACTCGCCAGAGGCTCTTACCGGGGAGCTGTTTTTT.

The chain joins TRBV7-9 to TRBJ2-1; D uncertain. Trimming took off 1 base at V and 9 bases at J, with 4 bases between the two ends. Germline V gives CDR1 SEHNR, CDR2 FQNEAQ (reference sequence). The CDR3 extends over 11 amino acids. The CDR3 sequence is CASSLGSEQFF. The CDR3 DNA reads as TGTGCCAGCAGCTTAGGTAGTGAGCAGTTCTTC.

This chain uses TRBV7-2 with TRBJ2-5; perhaps TRBD2 as D (6 bases). The CDR3 consists of 14 residues. The V end was cut by 1 base, the J end by 4 bases, with 10 bases between. Germline V gene sequence: CDR1 SGHTA, CDR2 FQGNSA. The CDR3 spells CASSLGFGGETQYF. The CDR3 region has the DNA TGTGCCAGCAGCTTAGGATTCGGGGGAGAGACCCAGTACTTC.

This chain uses TRBV19 with TRBJ2-7; D not certain. The CDR3 totals 13 residues. Germline lookup yields CDR1 LNHDA and CDR2 SQIVND (reference sequence). The V end was cut by 6 bases, the J end by 2 bases, with 11 bases between. As DNA, the CDR3 is TGTGCCAGTAGGGGCAAGGCCGCCTACGAGCAGTACTTC. It is translated as CASRGKAAYEQYF.

The V gene is TRBV4-3, the J gene TRBJ1-4, with D hard to call. Germline CDR1 and CDR2: LGHNA and YSLEER. This CDR3 spans 16 amino acids. Trimming removed 0 bases from V and 2 bases from J, with 10 bases in between. Written as DNA, the CDR3 is TGCGCCAGCAGCCAAGAGGTCTGGGCTACTAATGAAAAACTGTTTTTT. Translating it yields CASSQEVWATNEKLFF.

The chain joins TRBV10-3 to TRBJ2-7, with a possible D match to TRBD2 (7 bases). The germline CDR1 and CDR2 sequences are ENHRY and SYGVKD. Trimming stripped 2 bases from V and 4 bases from J, with 15 bases between. The CDR3 totals 15 residues. The CDR3 DNA reads TGTGCCATCAGTGAGCCGTGGGGGGGCCGGTACGAGCAGTACTTC. Its protein product is CAISEPWGGRYEQYF.

The chain is built from TRBV7-2 and TRBJ2-1; 8 bases fit TRBD2. Trimming at V came to 2 bases and at J to 1 base, leaving 7 bases not matched to a gene. The CDR3 runs to 17 residues. Germline values: CDR1 SGHTA, CDR2 FQGNSA. CDR3 DNA: TGTGCCAGCAGCTTATATGGACTAGCCCATTCCTACAATGAGCAGTTCTTC. Translating gives CASSLYGLAHSYNEQFF.

The rearrangement joins TRBV6-1 to TRBJ1-5; 10 positions match TRBD1. Germline CDR1 and CDR2: MNHNS and SASEGT. Trimming took 9 bases from V and 1 from J; bases not matched to a gene: 6. The CDR3 loop spans 15 amino acids. CDR3 sequence: CASNDRGPSNQPQHF. Here the CDR3 DNA reads TGTGCCAGTAACGACAGGGGGCCCAGCAATCAGCCCCAGCATTTT.

The rearrangement joins TRBV9 to TRBJ2-1; the match to TRBD2 covers 9 bases. The CDR3 length is 15 residues. V lost 0 bases, J lost 6 bases, and 4 bases stayed unmatched. The germline CDR1 and CDR2 sequences are SGDLS and YYNGEE. The CDR3 sequence: CASSVGGSGGNEQFF. The CDR3 DNA follows: TGTGCCAGCAGCGTAGGTGGTAGCGGGGGCAATGAGCAGTTCTTC.

V and J are TRBV4-2 and TRBJ1-2; a possible D gene is TRBD1 (6 bases). The CDR3 contains 13 residues. CDR1 and CDR2 from the germline V gene are LGHNA and YNFKEQ. V shed 10 bases and J shed 2 bases, with 14 bases lying between them. The CDR3 is CATRDTRNYGYTF. CDR3 coding DNA: TGTGCCACTAGGGACACCCGAAACTATGGCTACACCTTC.

The chain uses TRBV5-4 and TRBJ2-5; TRBD2 is a possible D gene (7 bases). The V end lost 6 bases, the J end lost 0 bases, and 12 bases lay between the germline ends. The CDR3 contains 14 residues. Germline assignment: CDR1 SGHNT and CDR2 YYREEE (reference sequence). CDR3 in DNA: TGTGCCAGCAATAGGGGGGGGGACCAAGAGACCCAGTACTTC. Encoded protein: CASNRGGDQETQYF. The full variable domain, with the rest looked up from reference TRBV5-4 and TRBJ2-5, is ETGVTQSPTHLIKTRGQQVTLRCSSQSGHNTVSWYQQALGQGPQFIFQYYREEENGRGNFPPRFSGLQFPNYSSELNVNALELDDSALYLCASNRGGDQETQYFGPGTRLLVL.

The CDR3 is CAWGGTGISPLHF. The CDR3 DNA reads as TGTGCCTGGGGGGGGACAGGGATCTCACCCCTCCACTTT. J is TRBJ1-6 and V is TRBV30, with 9 positions matching TRBD1. V trimming: 5 bases; J trimming: 10 bases; junction bases outside the gene matches: 6. There are 13 residues in the CDR3. The V gene's germline CDR1 is GTSNPN and CDR2 SVGIG (reference sequence). Full variable domain (missing parts from reference TRBV30 and TRBJ1-6): SQTIHQWPATLVQPVGSPLSLECTVEGTSNPNLYWYRQAAGRGLQLLFYSVGIGQISSEVPQNLSASRPQDRQFILSSKKLLLSDSGFYLCAWGGTGISPLHFGNGTRLTVT.

The rearrangement links TRBV5-4 to TRBJ2-2; 8 nucleotides agree with TRBD2. V was clipped by 0 bases and J by 4 bases; unmatched bases: 11. The CDR3 contains 18 residues. The germline V gene has CDR1 SGHNT and CDR2 YYREEE (reference sequence). CDR3 region: CASSLGGPGLGFTGELFF. Written as DNA, the CDR3 is TGTGCCAGCAGCTTGGGGGGACCGGGACTAGGATTCACCGGGGAGCTGTTTTTT.

On this clone: This specimen includes other DNA sequences encoding the same CDR3. The rearrangement joins TRBV10-3 to TRBJ2-3; tentatively, D is TRBD2 (6 bases). V dropped 5 bases and J dropped 2 bases, with 8 bases sitting between them. Germline V lookup: CDR1 ENHRY, CDR2 SYGVKD. The CDR3 totals 13 residues. Written as DNA, the CDR3 is TGTGCCATCAGTTCGGGACTCACAGATACGCAGTATTTT. Translating gives CAISSGLTDTQYF.

This clone has a handful of counts. Other DNA sequences from this sample encode an identical CDR3 as well. CDR3 DNA: TGTGCCAGCAGTTTTGTGGATCAGCCCCAGCATTTT. It encodes CASSFVDQPQHF. The rearrangement links TRBV28 to TRBJ1-5; D unclear. Germline V gives CDR1 MDHEN, CDR2 SYDVKM. This CDR3 is built from 12 residues. Trimming took 3 bases from V and 5 from J, leaving 5 bases between them.

Of note for this clone: Distinct nucleotide sequences in the sample also encode this CDR3. This sequence joins TRBV19 and TRBJ2-2; no clear D gene. This CDR3 is 13 amino acids long. Trimming took 3 bases from V and 1 from J, leaving 3 bases between them. CDR1 and CDR2 from the germline V gene are LNHDA and SQIVND (reference sequence). This CDR3 reads CASSILNTGELFF. CDR3 in DNA: TGTGCCAGTAGTATCTTGAACACCGGGGAGCTGTTTTTT.

This clone is a singleton in its sample. The chain employs TRBV9 and TRBJ1-2; TRBD1 might be the D (6 bases). This CDR3 is 15 amino acids long. V lost 2 bases to trimming and J lost 6 bases, with 17 bases between them. CDR1 and CDR2 from the germline V gene are SGDLS and YYNGEE. CDR3 DNA: TGTGCCAGCAGCGTGGGCAGGGGCGGGTTCGATGGCTACACCTTC. Its protein product is CASSVGRGGFDGYTF.

This chain links TRBV5-4 with TRBJ1-2; D might be TRBD1 (5 bases). CDR3 length: 19 amino acids. V was clipped by 4 bases and J by 4 bases, with 29 bases between them. CDR1 is SGHNT and CDR2 is YYREEE in the germline V gene (reference sequence). Here the CDR3 reads CASSQLRGASPGSFYGYTF. The CDR3 nucleotides are TGTGCCAGCAGCCAACTCCGCGGGGCTTCCCCCGGCAGCTTCTATGGCTACACCTTC. The whole variable domain, filled in from reference TRBV5-4 and TRBJ1-2, reads ETGVTQSPTHLIKTRGQQVTLRCSSQSGHNTVSWYQQALGQGPQFIFQYYREEENGRGNFPPRFSGLQFPNYSSELNVNALELDDSALYLCASSQLRGASPGSFYGYTFGSGTRLTVV.

The CDR3 here is CASSTPGGTSYEQYF. The CDR3 DNA sequence: TGTGCCAGCAGCACCCCGGGCGGGACCTCCTACGAGCAGTACTTC. J is TRBJ2-7 and V is TRBV5-4, with D perhaps TRBD2 (6 bases). The CDR3 has 15 residues. Germline V lookup: CDR1 SGHNT, CDR2 YYREEE (reference sequence). V was clipped by 4 bases and J by 0 bases, with 14 bases between them.

The DNA of the CDR3 is TGTGCCAGCAGCCAAGACAGGGGGCAAGCAGATACGCAGTATTTT. Protein sequence: CASSQDRGQADTQYF. This chain joins TRBV14 and TRBJ2-3; 8 bases align to TRBD1. Germline V gene data show CDR1 as SGHDN and CDR2 as FVKESK. Trimming removed 0 bases from V and 4 bases from J; junction bases left unmatched: 3. The CDR3 has 15 amino acids.

V is TRBV12-5 and J is TRBJ1-2, with D maybe TRBD1 (5 bases). The CDR3 is 15 residues long. Trimming cost V 6 bases and J 4 bases, with 18 bases left between them. From germline, CDR1 is LGHNT and CDR2 FRNRAP. The CDR3 region is CASGPDAGHSYGYTF. In DNA form, the CDR3 reads TGTGCTAGTGGCCCTGACGCAGGACATAGCTATGGCTACACCTTC.

The chain uses TRBV7-9 and TRBJ2-7; D is uncertain. V was pared by 5 bases and J by 6 bases, with 14 bases between. This CDR3 is 13 amino acids long. CDR1 is SEHNR, CDR2 FQNEAQ, per germline (reference sequence). The CDR3 loop reads CASSPPAGGEQYF. The DNA for the CDR3 is TGTGCCAGCAGCCCCCCAGCCGGTGGCGAGCAGTACTTC. Drawing the rest from reference TRBV7-9 and TRBJ2-7, the complete variable domain is DTGVSQNPRHKITKRGQNVTFRCDPISEHNRLYWYRQTLGQGPEFLTYFQNEAQLEKSRLLSDRFSAERPKGSFSTLEIQRTEQGDSAMYLCASSPPAGGEQYFGPGTRLTVT.

In regard to this clone: Other DNA sequences in the same sample also yield this CDR3. This chain joins TRBV5-1 and TRBJ2-5, with TRBD2 matching 9 bases. The CDR3 contains 16 residues. Germline trimming cut 0 bases from V and 2 bases from J; bases unmatched to any gene: 5. Germline CDR1 SGHRS, CDR2 YFSETQ. This CDR3 is CASSLASGRPQETQYF. CDR3 sequence (DNA): TGCGCCAGCAGCTTGGCCAGCGGGAGGCCACAAGAGACCCAGTACTTC.

This clone turned up a few times. The chain employs TRBV29-1 and TRBJ1-1; D is ambiguous. V dropped 1 base and J dropped 3 bases, with 15 bases sitting between them. This CDR3 comprises 15 residues. CDR1 SQVTM and CDR2 ANQGSEA come from the germline V gene. CDR3: CSVEGLTVKDTEAFF. DNA of the CDR3: TGCAGCGTTGAAGGGCTGACGGTCAAGGACACTGAAGCTTTCTTT. Full variable domain (missing parts from reference TRBV29-1 and TRBJ1-1): SAVISQKPSRDICQRGTSLTIQCQVDSQVTMMFWYRQQPGQSLTLIATANQGSEATYESGFVIDKFPISRPNLTFSTLTVSNMSPEDSSIYLCSVEGLTVKDTEAFFGQGTRLTVV.

In its sample, this clone was seen once. DNA for the CDR3: TGCGCCAGCAGCTTGGGTGCAACGGGGGGCTACACCTTC. The encoded protein is CASSLGATGGYTF. The V call is TRBV5-1, the J call TRBJ1-2; D not certain. This CDR3 region has 13 residues. V was cut by 0 bases and J by 8 bases, with 11 bases left in between. Per the germline V gene, CDR1 is SGHRS and CDR2 is YFSETQ.

This chain uses TRBV9 with TRBJ2-5, with D tentatively TRBD1 (6 bases). V lost 5 bases and J 0 bases, leaving 17 bases between the germline ends. The V gene's germline CDR1 is SGDLS and CDR2 YYNGEE. The CDR3 totals 16 residues. CDR3 bases: TGTGCCAGCAGACCCGGTCGACAGGCAAACCAAGAGACCCAGTACTTC. Protein: CASRPGRQANQETQYF.